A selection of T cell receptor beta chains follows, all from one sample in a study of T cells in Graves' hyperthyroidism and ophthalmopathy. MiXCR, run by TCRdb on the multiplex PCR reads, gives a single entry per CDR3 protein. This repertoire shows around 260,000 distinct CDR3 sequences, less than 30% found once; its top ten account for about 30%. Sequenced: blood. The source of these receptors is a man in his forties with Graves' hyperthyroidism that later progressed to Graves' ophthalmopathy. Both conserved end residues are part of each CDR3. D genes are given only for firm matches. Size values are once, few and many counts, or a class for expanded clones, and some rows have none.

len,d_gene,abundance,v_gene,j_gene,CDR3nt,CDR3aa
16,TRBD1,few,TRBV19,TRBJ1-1,TGTGCCAGTAGTATTCTACCGGGACAGGGAGATGTTGAAGCTTTCTTT,CASSILPGQGDVEAFF
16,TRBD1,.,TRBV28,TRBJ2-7,TGTGCCAGCAGTTTAGGGGGACAGGGAGCGTCTTACGAGCAGTACTTC,CASSLGGQGASYEQYF
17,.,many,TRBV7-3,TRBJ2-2,TGTGCCAGCAGCTTAGGTCCTATCACTAGCTCGGGCGGGGAGCTGTTTTTT,CASSLGPITSSGGELFF
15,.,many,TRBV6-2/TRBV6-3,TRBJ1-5,TGTGCCAGCAGTTATAATGGGGGGTCAAGTCAGCCCCAGCATTTT,CASSYNGGSSQPQHF
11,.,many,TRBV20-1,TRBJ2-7,TGCAGTGCTCGATATTTTCACGAGCAGTACTTC,CSARYFHEQYF
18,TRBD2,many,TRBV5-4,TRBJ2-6,TGTGCCAGCAGCTTGCCGGCGGGAGAGCAAACTGGGGCCAACGTCCTGACTTTC,CASSLPAGEQTGANVLTF
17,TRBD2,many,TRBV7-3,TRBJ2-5,TGTGCCAGCAGCCTCCGACTAGCGGGATCTGGTAGAGAGACCCAGTACTTC,CASSLRLAGSGRETQYF
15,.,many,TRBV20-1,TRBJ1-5,TGCAGTGCTAGTGGAGGAGGCGGAACAAATCAGCCCCAGCATTTT,CSASGGGGTNQPQHF
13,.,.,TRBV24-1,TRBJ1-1,TGTGCCACCAGTAATACAGTGAACACTGAAGCTTTCTTT,CATSNTVNTEAFF
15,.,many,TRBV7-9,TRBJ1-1,TGTGCCAGCAGCTTAGGGGTAGGGTTCAACACTGAAGCTTTCTTT,CASSLGVGFNTEAFF
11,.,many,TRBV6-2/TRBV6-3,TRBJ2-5,TGTGCCAGCAGTTACGCAGAGACCCAGTACTTC,CASSYAETQYF
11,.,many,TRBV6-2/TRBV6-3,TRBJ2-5,TGTGCCAGCAGTTTTACGGGGCCCCAGTACTTC,CASSFTGPQYF
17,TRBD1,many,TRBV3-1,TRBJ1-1,TGTGCCAGCAGCCACACCGGGACAGGGGGTCTGAACACTGAAGCTTTCTTT,CASSHTGTGGLNTEAFF
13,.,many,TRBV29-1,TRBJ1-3,TGCAGCGTTGCCGGCCTATCTGGAAACACCATATATTTT,CSVAGLSGNTIYF
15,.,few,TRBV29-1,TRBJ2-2,TGCAGCGCTAGAACAGGGCTAGCGAACACCGGGGAGCTGTTTTTT,CSARTGLANTGELFF
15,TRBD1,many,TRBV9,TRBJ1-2,TGTGCCAGCAGCGTAGGAATCGACAGGGGTGCCGGCTACACCTTC,CASSVGIDRGAGYTF
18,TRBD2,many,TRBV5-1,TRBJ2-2,TGCGCCAGCAGCTTTGTTACTAGCGGGAGGACGAACACCGGGGAGCTGTTTTTT,CASSFVTSGRTNTGELFF
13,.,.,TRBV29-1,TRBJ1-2,TGCAGCGTTGAACCGGCGGGGGCGCATGGCTACACCTTC,CSVEPAGAHGYTF
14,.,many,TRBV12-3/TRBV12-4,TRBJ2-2,TGTGCCAGCAGTTTTAGTAGAGACACCGGGGAGCTGTTTTTT,CASSFSRDTGELFF
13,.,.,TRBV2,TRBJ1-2,TGTGCCAGCAGTGACGGGGCAAACTATGGCTACACCTTC,CASSDGANYGYTF
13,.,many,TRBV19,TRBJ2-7,TGTGCCAGTAGCCCTAGGACGATCGACGAGCAGTACTTC,CASSPRTIDEQYF
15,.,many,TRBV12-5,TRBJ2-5,TGTGCTAGTGGTTTGGCGGGGGCGCAGGTGGAGACCCAGTACTTC,CASGLAGAQVETQYF
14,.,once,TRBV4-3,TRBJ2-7,TGCGCCAGCAGCCAGCTGACAAGCTCCTACGAGCAGTACTTC,CASSQLTSSYEQYF
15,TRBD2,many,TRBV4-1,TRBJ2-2,TGCGCCAGCAGCAGGACTAGCGGGGCCACCGGGGAGCTGTTTTTT,CASSRTSGATGELFF
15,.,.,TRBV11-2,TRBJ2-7,TGTGCCAGCAGCTTAGACAGGGTGGGATCCTACGAGCAGTACTTC,CASSLDRVGSYEQYF
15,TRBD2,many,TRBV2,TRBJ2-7,TGTGCCAGCAGTGAAGGGGTAGCGGGAGATTACGAGCAGTACTTC,CASSEGVAGDYEQYF
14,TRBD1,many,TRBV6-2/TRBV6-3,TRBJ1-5,TGTGCCAGCAGTCCCTGGGACAGGGACCAGCCCCAGCATTTT,CASSPWDRDQPQHF
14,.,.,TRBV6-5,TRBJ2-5,TGTGCCAGCAGTTCCCAGTTAGGCCAAGAGACCCAGTACTTC,CASSSQLGQETQYF
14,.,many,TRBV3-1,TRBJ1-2,TGTGCCAGCAGCCACCGGGACTCCGAGAGGGGCTACACCTTC,CASSHRDSERGYTF
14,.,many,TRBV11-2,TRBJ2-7,TGTGCCAGCAGCTTATCGCGCGGCTCCTACGAGCAGTACTTC,CASSLSRGSYEQYF
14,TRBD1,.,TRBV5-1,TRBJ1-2,TGCGCCAGCAGCTTGGAGACAGGGTTAGAAGGCTACACCTTC,CASSLETGLEGYTF
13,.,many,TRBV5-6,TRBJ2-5,TGTGCCAGCAGCAGGAGACAGGTAGAGACCCAGTACTTC,CASSRRQVETQYF
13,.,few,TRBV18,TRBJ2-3,TGTGCCAGCTCACCCCCGACCATCGATACGCAGTATTTT,CASSPPTIDTQYF
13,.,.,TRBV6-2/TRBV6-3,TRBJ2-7,TGTGCCAGCACCTCGACAGGATACACAGAGCAGTACTTC,CASTSTGYTEQYF
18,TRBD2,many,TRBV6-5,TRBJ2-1,TGTGCCAGCAGGGCCCCCTCGGGACTAGCGGAAGGGGTCAATGAGCAGTTCTTC,CASRAPSGLAEGVNEQFF
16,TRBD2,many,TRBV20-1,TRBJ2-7,TGCAGTGCTAGAGATCAGTTAGCGGGGGGGGCGTACGAGCAGTACTTC,CSARDQLAGGAYEQYF
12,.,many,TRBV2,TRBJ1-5,TGTGCCAGCAGTGCCCCACTCGGGCCCCAGCATTTT,CASSAPLGPQHF
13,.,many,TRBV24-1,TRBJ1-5,TGTGCCACCAGTGATTCGGACGATCAGCCCCAGCATTTT,CATSDSDDQPQHF
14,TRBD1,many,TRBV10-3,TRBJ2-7,TGTGCCATCAGTGATGCCAGGGGGCTAGGGGAGCAGTACTTC,CAISDARGLGEQYF
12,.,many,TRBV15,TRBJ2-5,TGTGCCACCAGCCTGGGTGAAAAGACCCAGTACTTC,CATSLGEKTQYF
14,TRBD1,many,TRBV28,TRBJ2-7,TGTGCCAGCAGGCGGACAGGGGGTTCCTACGAGCAGTACTTC,CASRRTGGSYEQYF